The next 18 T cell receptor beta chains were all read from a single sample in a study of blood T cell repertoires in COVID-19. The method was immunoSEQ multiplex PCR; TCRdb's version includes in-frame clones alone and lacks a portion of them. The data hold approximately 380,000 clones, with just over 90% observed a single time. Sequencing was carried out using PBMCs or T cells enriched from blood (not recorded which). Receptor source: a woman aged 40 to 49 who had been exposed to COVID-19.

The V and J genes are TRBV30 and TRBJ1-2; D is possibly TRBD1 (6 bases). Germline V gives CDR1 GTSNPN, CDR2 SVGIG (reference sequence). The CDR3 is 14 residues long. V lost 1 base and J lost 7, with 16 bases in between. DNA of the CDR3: TGTGCCTGGAGTGACCCGGGACAACATCTTGGCTACACCTTC. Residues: CAWSDPGQHLGYTF. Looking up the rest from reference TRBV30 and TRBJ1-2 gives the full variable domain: SQTIHQWPATLVQPVGSPLSLECTVEGTSNPNLYWYRQAAGRGLQLLFYSVGIGQISSEVPQNLSASRPQDRQFILSSKKLLLSDSGFYLCAWSDPGQHLGYTFGSGTRLTVV.

DNA for the CDR3: TGTGCCAGCAGCTTGGGACTAGCGAATCTCTACGAGCAGTACTTC. Its translation: CASSLGLANLYEQYF. The rearrangement joins TRBV5-5 to TRBJ2-7, with TRBD2 matching over 8 bases. The germline V gene encodes CDR1 SGHKS and CDR2 YYEKEE (reference sequence). V lost 0 bases and J lost 3; bases outside the gene matches: 5. The CDR3 totals 15 residues. The variable domain in full, with the rest retrieved from reference TRBV5-5 and TRBJ2-7, is DAGVTQSPTHLIKTRGQQVTLRCSPISGHKSVSWYQQVLGQGPQFIFQYYEKEERGRGNFPDRFSARQFPNYSSELNVNALLLGDSALYLCASSLGLANLYEQYFGPGTRLTVT.

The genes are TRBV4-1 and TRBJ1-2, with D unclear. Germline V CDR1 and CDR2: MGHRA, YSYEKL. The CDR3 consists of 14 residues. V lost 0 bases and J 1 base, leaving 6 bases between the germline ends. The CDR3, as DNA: TGCGCCAGCAGCCAAGATGGGCTTAACTATGGCTACACCTTC. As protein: CASSQDGLNYGYTF.

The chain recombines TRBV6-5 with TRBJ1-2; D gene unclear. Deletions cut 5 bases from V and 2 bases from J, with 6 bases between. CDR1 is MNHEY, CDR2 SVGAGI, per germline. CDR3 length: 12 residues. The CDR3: CASSRENYGYTF. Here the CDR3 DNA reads TGTGCCAGCAGTCGCGAAAACTATGGCTACACCTTC.

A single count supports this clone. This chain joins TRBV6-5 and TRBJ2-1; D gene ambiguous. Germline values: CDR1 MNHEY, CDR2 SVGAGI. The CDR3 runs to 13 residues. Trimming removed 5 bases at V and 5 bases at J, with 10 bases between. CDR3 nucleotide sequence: TGTGCCAGCAGTACGGGTCCTAACAATGAGCAGTTCTTC. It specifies CASSTGPNNEQFF.

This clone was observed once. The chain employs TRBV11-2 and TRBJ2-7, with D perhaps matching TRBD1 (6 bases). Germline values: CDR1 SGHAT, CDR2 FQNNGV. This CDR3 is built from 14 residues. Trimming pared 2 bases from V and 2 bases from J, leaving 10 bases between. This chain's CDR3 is CASSLKQGPYEQYF. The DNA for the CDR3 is TGTGCCAGCAGCTTAAAACAGGGCCCCTACGAGCAGTACTTC.

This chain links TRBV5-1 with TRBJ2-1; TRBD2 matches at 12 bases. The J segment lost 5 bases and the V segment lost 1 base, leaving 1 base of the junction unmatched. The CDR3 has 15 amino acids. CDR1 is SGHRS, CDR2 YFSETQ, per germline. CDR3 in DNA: TGCGCCAGCAGCTTGAGACTAGCGGGGGACAATGAGCAGTTCTTC. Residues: CASSLRLAGDNEQFF. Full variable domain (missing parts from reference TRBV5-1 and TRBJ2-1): KAGVTQTPRYLIKTRGQQVTLSCSPISGHRSVSWYQQTPGQGLQFLFEYFSETQRNKGNFPGRFSGRQFSNSRSEMNVSTLELGDSALYLCASSLRLAGDNEQFFGPGTRLTVL.

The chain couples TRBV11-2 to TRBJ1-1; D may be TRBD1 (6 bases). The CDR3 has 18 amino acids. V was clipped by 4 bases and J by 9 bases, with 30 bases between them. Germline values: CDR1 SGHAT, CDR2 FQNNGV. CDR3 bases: TGTGCCAGCAGCTCCACTAAAGAACAGGGTGTGGGCAGAAGGAAAGCTTTCTTT. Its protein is CASSSTKEQGVGRRKAFF.

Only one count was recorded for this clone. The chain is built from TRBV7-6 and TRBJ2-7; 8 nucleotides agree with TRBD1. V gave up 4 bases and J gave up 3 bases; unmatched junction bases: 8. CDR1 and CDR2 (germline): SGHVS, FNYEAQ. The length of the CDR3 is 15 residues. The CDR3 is CASSYQDRVIYEQYF. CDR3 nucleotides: TGTGCCAGCAGCTACCAGGACAGGGTAATCTACGAGCAGTACTTC.

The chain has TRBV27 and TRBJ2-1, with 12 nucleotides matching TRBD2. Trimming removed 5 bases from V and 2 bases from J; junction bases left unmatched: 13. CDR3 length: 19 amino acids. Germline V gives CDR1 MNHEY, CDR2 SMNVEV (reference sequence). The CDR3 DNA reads TGTGCCAGCAGTAAGTTTCTACTAGCGGGGGGTCGCGCCTACAATGAGCAGTTCTTC. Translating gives CASSKFLLAGGRAYNEQFF.

CDR3 bases: TGTGCCAGCAGCGTCGACGCCGGGACAGGGATGGTACAGTACTTC. Translation: CASSVDAGTGMVQYF. The rearrangement links TRBV6-5 to TRBJ2-7; 9 bases match TRBD1. Looked up from germline, CDR1 is MNHEY and CDR2 is SVGAGI. The CDR3 is 15 amino acids. Trimming removed 6 bases from V and 10 bases from J; junction bases left unmatched: 16.

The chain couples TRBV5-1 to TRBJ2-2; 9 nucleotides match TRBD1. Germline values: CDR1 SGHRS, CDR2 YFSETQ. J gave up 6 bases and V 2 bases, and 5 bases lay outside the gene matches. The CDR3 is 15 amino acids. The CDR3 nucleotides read TGCGCCAGCAGCTTCGGGGACAGGGAGGCCGGGGAGCTGTTTTTT. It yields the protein CASSFGDREAGELFF. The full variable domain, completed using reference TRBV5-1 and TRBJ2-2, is KAGVTQTPRYLIKTRGQQVTLSCSPISGHRSVSWYQQTPGQGLQFLFEYFSETQRNKGNFPGRFSGRQFSNSRSEMNVSTLELGDSALYLCASSFGDREAGELFFGEGSRLTVL.

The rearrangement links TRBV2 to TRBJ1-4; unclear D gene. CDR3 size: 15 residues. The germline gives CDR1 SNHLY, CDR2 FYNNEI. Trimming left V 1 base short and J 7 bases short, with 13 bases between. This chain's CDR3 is CASSEGPASGEKLFF. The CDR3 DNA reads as TGTGCCAGCAGTGAAGGGCCCGCTTCGGGTGAAAAACTGTTTTTT.

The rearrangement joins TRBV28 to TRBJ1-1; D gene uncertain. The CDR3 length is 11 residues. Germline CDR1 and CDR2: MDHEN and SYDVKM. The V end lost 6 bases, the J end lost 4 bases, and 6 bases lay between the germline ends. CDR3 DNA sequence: TGTGCCAGCAGCCTCGGCACTGAAGCTTTCTTT. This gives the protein CASSLGTEAFF.

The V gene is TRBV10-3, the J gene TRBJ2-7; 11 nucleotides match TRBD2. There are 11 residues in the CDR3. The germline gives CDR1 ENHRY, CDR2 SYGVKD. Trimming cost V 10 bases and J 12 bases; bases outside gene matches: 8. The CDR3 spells CATSAGTSGYF. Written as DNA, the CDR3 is TGTGCCACCTCAGCCGGGACTAGCGGGTACTTC.

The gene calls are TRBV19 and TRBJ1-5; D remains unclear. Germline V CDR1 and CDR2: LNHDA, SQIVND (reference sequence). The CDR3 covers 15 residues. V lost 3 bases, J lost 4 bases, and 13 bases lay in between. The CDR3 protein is CASSIFAGRNQPQHF. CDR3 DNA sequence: TGTGCCAGTAGTATCTTTGCCGGGAGAAATCAGCCCCAGCATTTT.

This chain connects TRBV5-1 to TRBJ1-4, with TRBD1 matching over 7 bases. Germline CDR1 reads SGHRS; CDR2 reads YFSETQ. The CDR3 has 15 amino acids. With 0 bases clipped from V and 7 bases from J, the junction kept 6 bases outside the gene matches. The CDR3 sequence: CASSLGGQSLEKLFF. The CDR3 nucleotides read TGCGCCAGCAGCTTGGGGGGACAGTCCCTTGAAAAACTGTTTTTT.

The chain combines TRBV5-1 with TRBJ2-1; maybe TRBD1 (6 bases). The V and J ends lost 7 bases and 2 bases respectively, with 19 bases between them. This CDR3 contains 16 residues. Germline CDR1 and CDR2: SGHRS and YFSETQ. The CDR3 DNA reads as TGCGCCAGCGGACTTACCAGGGGTAATACCTACAATGAGCAGTTCTTC. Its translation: CASGLTRGNTYNEQFF.